The rows below give T cell receptor beta chains drawn from one sample of a study of early T cells in non-severe SARS-CoV-2 infection. TCRdb called the 5' RACE reads again in MiXCR, with one record for every CDR3 protein. The table lists some 71,000 distinct CDR3 sequences, roughly an eighth of them singletons. Sequenced input: whole blood. These TCRs come from an adult who was a healthcare worker with PCR-confirmed SARS-CoV-2 infection or an uninfected control (not recorded which). Both conserved end residues are trimmed from each CDR3.

v_call cdr3_aa
TRBV2 ASFRDRGLDTQY
TRBV20-1 SAIAPRSGGYGYT
TRBV2 ASSAGTDYGYT
TRBV20-1 SAPLGPGPDTQY
TRBV6-6 ASRRTGETDTQY
TRBV7-8 ASSPGQGGMNTEAF
TRBV4-3 ASSQDQQDRRDEKLF
TRBV6-5 ASNTGTNQPQH
TRBV29-1 SVDPSGSDGYT
TRBV2 ASSGAEGNQPQH
TRBV29-1 SVEPGERTQY
TRBV14 ASSPKFVWNILNEQF
TRBV30 AWSRSSAEAF
TRBV7-2 ASSPPGFDYEQY
TRBV11-1 ASSLTGTSAYNEQF
TRBV6-4 ASSDSGGQADTQY
TRBV20-1 SARDYWGQGINTEAF
TRBV7-9 ASSSLMGQPQH
TRBV29-1 SVDNQVTGNYGYT
TRBV6-2/TRBV6-3 ASSYGMNTEAF
TRBV11-3 ASSQARGETQY
TRBV6-1 ASSEAGWTINTEAF
TRBV12-3/TRBV12-4 ASSLSGGQPQH
TRBV6-6 ASSYTSGGAFPYNEQF
TRBV5-1 ASSAGTSPGELF
TRBV5-6 ASRPLAGEYNEQF
TRBV5-8 ASSSLGRGTPEPPYEQY
TRBV7-2 ASSLNWDRSYEQY
TRBV10-3 AITSDRTTDTQY
TRBV29-1 SVEGRQGGSYEQY
TRBV9 ASSPTGGYSGELF
TRBV5-6 ASSLGPSGNQETQY
TRBV10-3 AIKQGPTNYGYT
TRBV6-5 ASSWGQGTDTQY
TRBV6-6 ASSYGERETPLH
TRBV6-5 ASSYAGQTYEQY
TRBV11-2 ASSLAGISYEQY
TRBV18 ASSHRTGEITEAF
TRBV9 ASSVRGRANSPLH
TRBV5-8 ASSLTGRLPETQY
TRBV19 ASSISGGNQPQH
TRBV2 ASSGAAYEQY